Included here is one T cell receptor beta chain sequence, with context. The data originate from a study of T cell repertoires in aging, cancer and after chemotherapy. TRB rearrangements spanning V, D and J were amplified using mixed TRB-A/B primers. A single record per CDR3 protein comes from TCRdb applying MiXCR to the multiplex PCR reads. The sample includes 900 to 1,000 distinct CDR3 sequences, roughly 25% of them seen just once. The germline V gene encodes CDR1 SGHTA and CDR2 FQGNSA. This CDR3 is built from 15 residues. V lost 5 bases and J lost 0, with 13 bases in between. Amplification of TCR beta used genomic DNA extracted from peripheral blood.

The sequence was collected from a human donor with a blood cancer. The chain combines TRBV7-2 with TRBJ2-5; either TRBD1 or TRBD2 may fit D (6 bases each). The material sequenced was blood. The CDR3 protein is CASSQGTPYQETQYF. The DNA for the CDR3 is TGTGCCAGCAGCCAGGGGACTCCGTACCAAGAGACCCAGTACTTC. The full variable domain, completed using reference TRBV7-2 and TRBJ2-5, is GAGVSQSPSNKVTEKGKDVELRCDPISGHTALYWYRQSLGQGLEFLIYFQGNSAPDKSGLPSDRFSAERTGGSVSTLTIQRTQQEDSAVYLCASSQGTPYQETQYFGPGTRLLVL.